The 10 T cell receptor beta chains below all came from one sample that was sequenced in a study of cytomegalovirus exposure and HLA in healthy donors (dated 2017 in TCRdb). Library preparation used the immunoSEQ multiplex PCR assay. For the multiplex PCR, a mixture combining 60 forward primers for TCR Vbeta segments and 13 reverse primers for TCR Jbeta segments was used. TCRdb's version of the immuneACCESS table is confined to in-frame rearrangements and falls short of the full clone set. An unresolved V gene accounts for under half of the shortfall where checked; the remainder is of unknown origin. Across this sample there are over 100,000 clones, with about 10% seen only once. Clones ranked in the top ten supply about 7.5% of the sample. Sequenced input: PBMCs. The receptors here all came from a woman aged 40 to 50 in good health and CMV-seropositive.

This clone was recorded a few times. The chain links TRBV29-1 to TRBJ1-1, with TRBD1 matching over 9 bases. Trimming at V came to 7 bases and at J to 11 bases, leaving 8 bases not matched to a gene. Per germline, CDR1 SQVTM and CDR2 ANQGSEA. This CDR3 is built from 11 residues. CDR3 sequence: CSGEIGQGAFF. CDR3 sequence (DNA): TGCAGCGGCGAGATAGGACAGGGGGCTTTCTTT.

This clone was counted only a few times. This chain joins TRBV5-4 and TRBJ1-1; TRBD1 matches 8 bases. Germline V gene lookup returns CDR1 SGHNT and CDR2 YYREEE (reference sequence). CDR3 size: 14 residues. The trim removed 0 bases at V and 4 bases at J, leaving 2 bases unmatched. This chain's CDR3 is CASSLGQGSTEAFF. The CDR3 nucleotides are TGTGCCAGCAGCTTGGGACAGGGGTCCACTGAAGCTTTCTTT.

The genes are TRBV7-8 and TRBJ2-7, with TRBD1 matching over 8 bases. The CDR3 contains 15 residues. The V and J ends lost 1 base and 2 bases, in that order; junction bases with no gene match: 4. Germline assignment: CDR1 SGHVS and CDR2 FQNEAQ. CDR3 DNA sequence: TGTGCCAGCAGCTTAGTGGGACAGGTCGCCTACGAGCAGTACTTC. This codes for CASSLVGQVAYEQYF.

This clone was counted between two and nine times. The rearrangement joins TRBV11-3 to TRBJ2-5, with 9 nucleotides matching TRBD1. The V gene end was trimmed by 5 bases and the J gene end by 2 bases; junction bases not matched to a gene: 6. The germline V gene has CDR1 SGHNT and CDR2 YENEEA. The CDR3 covers 15 residues. Written as DNA, the CDR3 is TGTGCCAGCAGCCTAAGGGACAGGGAACAAGAGACCCAGTACTTC. The encoded protein is CASSLRDREQETQYF.

The chain uses TRBV11-2 and TRBJ2-7; TRBD1 matches at 9 bases. The V and J ends lost 5 bases and 5 bases, in that order; junction bases with no gene match: 7. The CDR3 runs to 14 residues. Germline-derived CDR1 and CDR2 are SGHAT and FQNNGV. The chain's CDR3 is CASSLGDRVDEQYF. As DNA, the CDR3 is TGTGCCAGCAGCCTCGGGGACAGGGTCGACGAGCAGTACTTC. Full variable domain (rest looked up from reference TRBV11-2 and TRBJ2-7): EAGVAQSPRYKIIEKRQSVAFWCNPISGHATLYWYQQILGQGPKLLIQFQNNGVVDDSQLPKDRFSAERLKGVDSTLKIQPAKLEDSAVYLCASSLGDRVDEQYFGPGTRLTVT.

The CDR3 region is CASSLGGPGNTIYF. The CDR3 coding sequence is TGCGCCAGCAGCTTAGGAGGTCCGGGAAACACCATATATTTT. This chain uses TRBV5-1 with TRBJ1-3; D is unclear. The germline CDR1 and CDR2 sequences are SGHRS and YFSETQ. Trimming cost V 2 bases and J 4 bases, with 10 bases left between them. The CDR3 runs 14 residues.

The chain couples TRBV5-6 to TRBJ1-4; 8 bases are shared with TRBD1. J was trimmed by 8 bases and V by 0 bases; bases with no gene match: 18. The CDR3 is 19 residues long. Germline V CDR1 and CDR2: SGHDT, YYEEEE. As DNA, the CDR3 is TGTGCCAGCAGCTTGGGGGTTCCTATTGACAGGGGTCGAGAGGAAAAACTGTTTTTT. It is translated as CASSLGVPIDRGREEKLFF.

The chain uses TRBV7-9 and TRBJ1-2; D unclear. Trimming cost V 4 bases and J 8 bases, with 14 bases left between them. The germline V gene has CDR1 SEHNR and CDR2 FQNEAQ (reference sequence). There are 13 residues in the CDR3. CDR3 protein: CASSSTGVLGYTF. The DNA for the CDR3 is TGTGCCAGCAGCTCAACCGGGGTGTTAGGCTACACCTTC.

CDR3: CASSLEAGITDTQYF. DNA of the CDR3: TGCGCCAGCAGCTTGGAGGCGGGGATTACAGATACGCAGTATTTT. V and J are TRBV5-1 and TRBJ2-3; the D gene is possibly TRBD2 (6 bases). The V end lost 0 bases, the J end lost 3 bases, and 11 bases lay between the germline ends. The CDR3 contains 15 residues. CDR1 SGHRS and CDR2 YFSETQ come from the germline V gene.

The chain joins TRBV29-1 to TRBJ2-7; 7 bases map to TRBD1. The ends lost 4 bases at V and 2 bases at J; junction bases unmatched: 11. This CDR3 has 15 residues. The V gene's germline CDR1 is SQVTM and CDR2 ANQGSEA. CDR3 amino acids: CSVAGNRGSAYEQYF. The CDR3 nucleotides read TGCAGCGTTGCGGGAAACAGGGGAAGCGCCTACGAGCAGTACTTC.